This T cell receptor beta chain emerged from a study of blood T cells in healthy people across ages. Primed by a sample-barcoded 5' primer and a J-beta primer mix, a second PCR proceeded for 7 to 11 cycles. Every sample gave at least 3 million paired-end reads containing CDR3. TCRdb re-called the 5' RACE reads with MiXCR, one entry per CDR3 protein. The sample records about 680,000 distinct CDR3 sequences, about 52% being singletons. The CDR3 runs 12 residues. Trimming took off 5 bases at V and 9 bases at J, with 11 bases between the two ends. Germline V gene data show CDR1 as SEHNR and CDR2 as FQNEAQ (reference sequence). There are a few counts of this clonotype.

The source of this sequence is a woman aged 60-75 years in good health. What was sequenced was blood. The chain has TRBV7-9 and TRBJ2-1; D may be TRBD2 (6 bases). Here the CDR3 reads CASSISGREQFF. The CDR3 DNA reads as TGTGCCAGCAGCATAAGCGGGCGTGAGCAGTTCTTC.